This T cell receptor beta chain came from a study of shared clonotypes between healthy human individuals. On the study more broadly: The study used three CD4 naive, three CD4 memory, two CD8 naive and one CD8 memory plate per donor.

Produced via immunoSEQ multiplex PCR; TCRdb's table is partial and in-frame only. Of roughly 1,600,000 clones listed, less than 99% are singletons. Study results and caveats: Since donors were few, the genetic and exposure-history diversity represented was limited.

V lost 7 bases and J 4 bases, leaving 11 bases between the germline ends. This CDR3 contains 12 residues. Germline assignment: CDR1 LNHDA and CDR2 SQIVND (reference sequence). A note on this clone: Antigen specificity is unknown.

The receptor was derived from a man between 25 and 39 years old in good health. Sequenced sample: naive CD4+ T cells sorted from blood. Specified subset: CD45RA+ positively selected. The genes are TRBV19 and TRBJ2-7; D is ambiguous. The CDR3 DNA reads as TGTGCCAGTACGGACGGAATATACGAGCAGTACTTC. This translates into CASTDGIYEQYF.